This is a list of T cell receptor beta chains from one sample in a study of blood T cell repertoires in COVID-19. TCRdb's copy holds only in-frame clones and misses some; the assay was immunoSEQ multiplex PCR. The repertoire holds some 140,000 clones, with 79% as singletons. Sequencing input: peripheral blood. Every receptor here comes from a man aged 55 to 70 with acute or convalescent COVID-19. Each CDR3 is given with its conserved first and last residue.

CDR3aa,v_gene
CASSPATPGQGSPLHF,TRBV5-1
CASSEVGTAYEAFF,TRBV6-1
CASNARTNEKLFF,TRBV19
CASSLEGGPSDTQYF,TRBV18
CASSSDTEAFF,TRBV7-2
CASRLLASGSPADTQYF,TRBV27
CASSLIKNTEAFF,TRBV28
CASSITSYNEQFF,TRBV2
CASSVQPGQLAGELFF,TRBV6-4
CSVLRWTSGPNEQFF,TRBV29-1
CASRYAAGGSYEQYF,TRBV6-5
CASSIGRGSYNEQFF,TRBV19
CASSRGLRNEQYF,TRBV4-3